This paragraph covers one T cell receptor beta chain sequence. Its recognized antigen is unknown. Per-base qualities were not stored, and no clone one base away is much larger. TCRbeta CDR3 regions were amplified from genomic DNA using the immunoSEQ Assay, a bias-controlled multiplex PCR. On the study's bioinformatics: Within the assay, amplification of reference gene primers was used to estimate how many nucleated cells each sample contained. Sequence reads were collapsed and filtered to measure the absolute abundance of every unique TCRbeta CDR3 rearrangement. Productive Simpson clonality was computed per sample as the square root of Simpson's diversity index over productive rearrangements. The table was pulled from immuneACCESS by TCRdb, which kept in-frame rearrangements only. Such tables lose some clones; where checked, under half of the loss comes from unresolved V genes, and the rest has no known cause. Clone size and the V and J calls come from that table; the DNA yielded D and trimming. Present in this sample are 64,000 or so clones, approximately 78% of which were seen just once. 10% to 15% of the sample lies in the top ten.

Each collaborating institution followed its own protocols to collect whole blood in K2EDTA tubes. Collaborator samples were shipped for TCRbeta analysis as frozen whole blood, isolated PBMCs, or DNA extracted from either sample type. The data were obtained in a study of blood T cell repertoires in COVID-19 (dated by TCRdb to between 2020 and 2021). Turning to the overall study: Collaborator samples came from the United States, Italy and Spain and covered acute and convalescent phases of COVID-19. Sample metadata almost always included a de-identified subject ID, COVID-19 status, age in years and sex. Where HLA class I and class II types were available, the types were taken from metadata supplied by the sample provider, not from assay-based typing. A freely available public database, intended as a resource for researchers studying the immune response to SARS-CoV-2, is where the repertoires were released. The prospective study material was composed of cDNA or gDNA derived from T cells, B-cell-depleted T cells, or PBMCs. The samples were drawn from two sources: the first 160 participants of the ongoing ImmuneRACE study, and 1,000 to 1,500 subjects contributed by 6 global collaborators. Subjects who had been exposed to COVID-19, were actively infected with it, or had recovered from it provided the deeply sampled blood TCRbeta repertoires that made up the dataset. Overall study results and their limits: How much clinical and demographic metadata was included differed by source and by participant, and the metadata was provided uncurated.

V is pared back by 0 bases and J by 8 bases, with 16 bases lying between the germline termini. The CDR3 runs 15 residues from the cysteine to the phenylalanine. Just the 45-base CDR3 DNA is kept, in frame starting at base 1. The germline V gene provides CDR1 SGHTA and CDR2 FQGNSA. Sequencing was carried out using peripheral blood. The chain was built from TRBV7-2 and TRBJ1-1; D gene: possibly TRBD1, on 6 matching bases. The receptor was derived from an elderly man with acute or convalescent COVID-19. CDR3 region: CASSLAGDPGTEAFF. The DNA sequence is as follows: TGTGCCAGCAGCTTAGCGGGAGATCCCGGGACAGAAGCTTTCTTT.